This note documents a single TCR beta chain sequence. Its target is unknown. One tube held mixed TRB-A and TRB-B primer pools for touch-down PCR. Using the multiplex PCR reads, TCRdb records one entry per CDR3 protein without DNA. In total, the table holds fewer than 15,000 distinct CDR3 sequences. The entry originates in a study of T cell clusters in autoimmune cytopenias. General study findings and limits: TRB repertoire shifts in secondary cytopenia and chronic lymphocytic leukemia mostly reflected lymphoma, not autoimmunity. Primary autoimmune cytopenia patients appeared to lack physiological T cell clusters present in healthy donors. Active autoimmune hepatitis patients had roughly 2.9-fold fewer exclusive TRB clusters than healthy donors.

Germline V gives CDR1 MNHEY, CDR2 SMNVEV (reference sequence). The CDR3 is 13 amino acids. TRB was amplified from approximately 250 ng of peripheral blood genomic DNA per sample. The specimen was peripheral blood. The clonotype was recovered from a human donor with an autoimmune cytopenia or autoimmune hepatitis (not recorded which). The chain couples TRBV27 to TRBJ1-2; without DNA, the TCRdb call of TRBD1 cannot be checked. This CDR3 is CASSRNGQYGYTF.